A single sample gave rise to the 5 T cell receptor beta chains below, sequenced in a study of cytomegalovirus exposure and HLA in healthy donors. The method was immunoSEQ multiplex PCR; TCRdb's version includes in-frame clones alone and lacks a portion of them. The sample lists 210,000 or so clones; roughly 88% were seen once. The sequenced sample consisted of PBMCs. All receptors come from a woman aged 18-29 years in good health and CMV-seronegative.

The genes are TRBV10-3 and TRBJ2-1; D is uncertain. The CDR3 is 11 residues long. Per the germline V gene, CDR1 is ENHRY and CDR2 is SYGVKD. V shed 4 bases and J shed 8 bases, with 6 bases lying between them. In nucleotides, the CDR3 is TGTGCCATCAGTGCATCGGATGAGCAGTTCTTC. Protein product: CAISASDEQFF.

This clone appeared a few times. This CDR3 is CASRTTGISNTEAFF. CDR3 bases: TGTGCCAGTAGAACGACCGGGATTTCGAACACTGAAGCTTTCTTT. V gene TRBV19 combines with J gene TRBJ1-1; D unresolved. The germline gives CDR1 LNHDA, CDR2 SQIVND (reference sequence). V was trimmed by 6 bases and J by 1 base, leaving 15 bases between them. This CDR3 has 15 amino acids.

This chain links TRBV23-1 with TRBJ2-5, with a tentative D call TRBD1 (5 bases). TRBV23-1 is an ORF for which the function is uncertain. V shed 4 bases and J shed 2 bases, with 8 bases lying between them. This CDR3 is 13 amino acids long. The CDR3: CASSRQPQETQYF. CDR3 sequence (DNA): TGCGCCAGCAGTCGACAGCCTCAAGAGACCCAGTACTTC.

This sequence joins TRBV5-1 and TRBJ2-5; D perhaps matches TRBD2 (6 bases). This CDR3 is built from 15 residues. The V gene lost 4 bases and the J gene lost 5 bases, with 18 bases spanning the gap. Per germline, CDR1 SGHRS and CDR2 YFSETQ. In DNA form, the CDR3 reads TGCGCCAGCAGCGGAAAAGCGGGTTCTTGGGAGACCCAGTACTTC. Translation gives CASSGKAGSWETQYF.

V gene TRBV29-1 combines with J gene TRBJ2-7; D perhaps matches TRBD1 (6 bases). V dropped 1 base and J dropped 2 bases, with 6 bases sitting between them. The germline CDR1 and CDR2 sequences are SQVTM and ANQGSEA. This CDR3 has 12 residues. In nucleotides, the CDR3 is TGCAGCGTTGAAGGGACAGCCTACGAGCAGTACTTC. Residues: CSVEGTAYEQYF.